These 15 T cell receptor beta chains originate from one sample sequenced in a study of Graves' ophthalmopathy and Graves' hyperthyroidism. RNA transcripts provided the template for amplifying TCR beta CDR3 regions. First-round RT-PCR employed HTBI primers, with a second-round multiplex PCR after it. TCRdb recomputed calls from the multiplex PCR reads with MiXCR, one row per CDR3 protein. The table shows some 370,000 distinct CDR3 sequences, with approximately 17% occurring only once. Material: peripheral blood. Source of these receptors: an adult woman with stable Graves' hyperthyroidism.

The sample holds many counts of this clonotype. DNA of the CDR3: TGTGCCCATGGGGATAGGAATAATTCACCCCTCCACTTT. It yields the protein CAHGDRNNSPLHF. The rearrangement links TRBV6-1 to TRBJ1-6; D not resolved. This CDR3 has 13 residues. V lost 11 bases to trimming and J lost 5 bases, with 13 bases between them. Germline V CDR1 and CDR2: MNHNS, SASEGT.

This clonotype turned up a few times. The V call is TRBV6-5, the J call TRBJ1-6; D uncertain. V was shortened by 4 bases and J by 2 bases, with 12 bases between the two germline ends. From germline, CDR1 is MNHEY and CDR2 SVGAGI. CDR3 length: 16 amino acids. The CDR3 is CASSSSGPTYNSPLHF. The CDR3 nucleotides are TGTGCCAGCAGTTCTTCCGGACCGACCTATAATTCACCCCTCCACTTT.

This clonotype was recorded at least ten times. The chain recombines TRBV28 with TRBJ2-5; the D gene is possibly TRBD2 (6 bases). Germline loops: CDR1 MDHEN, CDR2 SYDVKM. This CDR3 is 14 amino acids long. The V gene lost 4 bases and the J gene lost 5 bases, with 14 bases spanning the gap. The DNA of the CDR3 is TGTGCCAGCAGTTCGTCTGGCGGGGAGGAGACCCAGTACTTC. Translation gives CASSSSGGEETQYF.

This clonotype was observed many times. CDR3 region: CASSYKGGNTGELFF. In DNA, the CDR3 is TGTGCCAGCAGTTACAAGGGGGGCAACACCGGGGAGCTGTTTTTT. The J gene is TRBJ2-2, the V gene TRBV6-2 or TRBV6-3, with D possibly called TRBD1 or TRBD2 (6 bases each). Germline assignment: CDR1 MNHEY and CDR2 SVGEGT. With 2 bases removed from V and 2 bases from J, the gap between germline ends came to 9 bases. This CDR3 comprises 15 residues.

This clonotype occurred many times. This sequence joins TRBV5-1 and TRBJ1-1, with no clear D. The germline CDR1 and CDR2 sequences are SGHRS and YFSETQ. The CDR3 spans 13 residues. V lost 5 bases and J lost 3, with 11 bases in between. The CDR3 DNA follows: TGCGCCAGCAGTTCAGACGTAGACACTGAAGCTTTCTTT. This codes for CASSSDVDTEAFF.

Concerning this clonotype: One end of the junction varies from germline; a read error may be responsible. The V and J genes are TRBV6-2 or TRBV6-3 and TRBJ2-7; D is unresolved. This CDR3 has 13 residues. Per germline, CDR1 MNHEY and CDR2 SVGEGT. The CDR3 reads CATSSGSIYEQYF. CDR3 nucleotide sequence: TGTGCCACCAGTTCCGGGTCCATCTACGAGCAGTACTTC.

The chain joins TRBV6-2 or TRBV6-3 to TRBJ2-7, with a weak D call TRBD1 (5 bases). Germline-derived CDR1 and CDR2 are MNHEY and SVGEGT. The V and J ends lost 6 bases and 4 bases respectively, with 10 bases between them. The CDR3 loop spans 12 amino acids. CDR3 region: CASSQTEYEQYF. The CDR3 nucleotides are TGTGCCAGCAGCCAGACAGAGTACGAGCAGTACTTC.

This clonotype was observed many times. V usage is TRBV6-5 and J usage is TRBJ2-7, with TRBD1 identical over 7 bases. This CDR3 region has 13 residues. Germline CDR1 and CDR2: MNHEY and SVGAGI. The V segment lost 6 bases and the J segment 5 bases; nucleotides outside the gene matches: 7. This chain's CDR3 is CASSYQQGDEQYF. As DNA, the CDR3 is TGTGCCAGCAGCTATCAGCAGGGGGACGAGCAGTACTTC.

This clonotype was seen ten or more times. This chain connects TRBV12-3 or TRBV12-4 to TRBJ1-2; tentatively, D is TRBD1 (6 bases). The V end was cut by 6 bases, the J end by 4 bases, with 24 bases between. The CDR3 totals 17 residues. CDR3 DNA sequence: TGTGCCAGCAGCTTAAGGGGGGTGTCGGGTCGAAGCTATGGCTACACCTTC. This encodes CASSLRGVSGRSYGYTF.

Ten or more counts support this clonotype. The V and J genes are TRBV6-5 and TRBJ2-2, with D perhaps TRBD1 (8 bases). V gave up 2 bases and J gave up 5 bases, with 18 bases separating them. Germline CDR1 MNHEY, CDR2 SVGAGI. The length of the CDR3 is 17 residues. The CDR3 reads CASSYGGGTGETGELFF. The DNA of the CDR3 is TGTGCCAGCAGTTACGGGGGGGGGACAGGAGAGACCGGGGAGCTGTTTTTT.

This clonotype was observed many times. The rearrangement links TRBV5-1 to TRBJ2-2; D is ambiguous. The germline V and J ends were trimmed by 5 bases and 0 bases, with 8 bases remaining between them. The CDR3 has 14 amino acids. The germline V gene has CDR1 SGHRS and CDR2 YFSETQ. The CDR3: CASRYTTNTGELFF. The CDR3 coding sequence is TGCGCCAGCAGATATACCACGAACACCGGGGAGCTGTTTTTT. Combining the CDR3 with reference TRBV5-1 and TRBJ2-2 gives the whole variable domain KAGVTQTPRYLIKTRGQQVTLSCSPISGHRSVSWYQQTPGQGLQFLFEYFSETQRNKGNFPGRFSGRQFSNSRSEMNVSTLELGDSALYLCASRYTTNTGELFFGEGSRLTVL.

The CDR3 region is CSANPGQGQETQYF. The CDR3 nucleotides read TGCAGTGCTAACCCGGGACAGGGGCAAGAGACCCAGTACTTC. The V and J genes are TRBV20-1 and TRBJ2-5; 10 bases align to TRBD1. Trimming took 4 bases from V and 2 from J; bases not matched to a gene: 4. Per germline, CDR1 DFQATT and CDR2 SNEGSKA (reference sequence). The CDR3 sequence is 14 residues long.

This clonotype was observed at least ten times. The rearrangement links TRBV20-1 to TRBJ1-5, with unresolved D. V lost 5 bases and J 6 bases, leaving 17 bases between the germline ends. The CDR3 extends over 14 amino acids. Per germline, CDR1 DFQATT and CDR2 SNEGSKA (reference sequence). Here the CDR3 reads CSARPTARSQPQHF. The CDR3 nucleotides read TGCAGTGCTCGCCCAACAGCCCGCAGTCAGCCCCAGCATTTT.

At least ten counts were recorded for this clonotype. The genes are TRBV29-1 and TRBJ2-7, with 8 bases identical to TRBD2. The trim removed 6 bases at V and 5 bases at J, leaving 18 bases unmatched. The CDR3 is 16 amino acids. CDR1 is SQVTM and CDR2 is ANQGSEA in the germline V gene. CDR3 in amino acids: CSVVPGVAGTSNEQYF. The CDR3 region has the DNA TGCAGCGTGGTCCCGGGTGTAGCGGGAACCTCAAACGAGCAGTACTTC.

This clonotype showed up many times. The chain couples TRBV7-2 to TRBJ2-7; weak D call: TRBD1 (6 bases). V was pared by 7 bases and J by 0 bases, with 16 bases between. This CDR3 region has 15 residues. CDR1 SGHTA and CDR2 FQGNSA come from the germline V gene. DNA of the CDR3: TGTGCCAGCACCTCAGCTCAAGGGGGCTCCTACGAGCAGTACTTC. Amino acids: CASTSAQGGSYEQYF.